Below, 3 T cell receptor beta chains from the same sample are listed, as sequenced in a study of blood T cell repertoires in COVID-19. TCRdb's table, derived via immunoSEQ multiplex PCR, lists solely in-frame clones and lacks some. The repertoire holds hundreds of thousands of clones, with roughly 87% as singletons. Sequencing input: PBMCs or T cells enriched from blood (not recorded which). These receptors all come from a woman aged 25 to 39 who had recovered from COVID-19.

The V and J genes are TRBV7-9 and TRBJ1-2, with 12 bases identical to TRBD1. V trimming: 5 bases; J trimming: 4 bases; junction bases outside the gene matches: 8. Germline V gene data show CDR1 as SEHNR and CDR2 as FQNEAQ (reference sequence). This CDR3 comprises 16 residues. As DNA, the CDR3 is TGTGCCAGCAGCCCTGGGGGGACAGGGGGCCTCTATGGCTACACCTTC. Protein: CASSPGGTGGLYGYTF.

The chain employs TRBV5-1 and TRBJ2-5; no firm D call. The CDR3 totals 15 residues. Trimming removed 0 bases from V and 2 bases from J, with 11 bases in between. Germline loops: CDR1 SGHRS, CDR2 YFSETQ. CDR3 coding DNA: TGCGCCAGCAGCTTGGTTGACGGGTATCAAGAGACCCAGTACTTC. Protein: CASSLVDGYQETQYF.

Here the CDR3 reads CSVVAVYNEQFF. The DNA for the CDR3 is TGCAGCGTTGTAGCGGTCTACAATGAGCAGTTCTTC. The V call is TRBV29-1, the J call TRBJ2-1; D is possibly TRBD2 (6 bases). The germline V gene has CDR1 SQVTM and CDR2 ANQGSEA. V was shortened by 4 bases and J by 3 bases, with 7 bases between the two germline ends. The CDR3 is 12 residues long.